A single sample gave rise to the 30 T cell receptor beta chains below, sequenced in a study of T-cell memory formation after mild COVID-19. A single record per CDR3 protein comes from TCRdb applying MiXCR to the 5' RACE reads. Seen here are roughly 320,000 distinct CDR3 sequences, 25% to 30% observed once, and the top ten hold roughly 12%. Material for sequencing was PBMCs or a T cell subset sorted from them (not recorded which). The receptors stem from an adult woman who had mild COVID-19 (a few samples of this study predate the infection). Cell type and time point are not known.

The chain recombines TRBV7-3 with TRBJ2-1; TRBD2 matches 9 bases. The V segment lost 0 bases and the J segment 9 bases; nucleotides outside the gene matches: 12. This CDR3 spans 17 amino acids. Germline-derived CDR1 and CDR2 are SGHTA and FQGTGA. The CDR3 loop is CASSLTASGITQGEQFF. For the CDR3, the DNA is TGTGCCAGCAGCTTAACGGCTAGCGGGATAACCCAGGGTGAGCAGTTCTTC.

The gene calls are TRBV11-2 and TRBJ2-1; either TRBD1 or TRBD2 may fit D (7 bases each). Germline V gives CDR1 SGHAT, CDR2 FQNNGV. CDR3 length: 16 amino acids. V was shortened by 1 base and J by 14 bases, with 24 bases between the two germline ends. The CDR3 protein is CASSLGASGAPQGEFF. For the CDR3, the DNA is TGTGCCAGCAGCTTAGGGGCTAGCGGAGCCCCCCAGGGGGAGTTCTTC.

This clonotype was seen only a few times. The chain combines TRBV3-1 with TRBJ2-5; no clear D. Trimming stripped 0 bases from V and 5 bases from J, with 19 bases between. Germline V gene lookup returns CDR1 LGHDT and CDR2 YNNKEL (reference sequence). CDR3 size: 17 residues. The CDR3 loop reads CASSQDSRQVLRETQYF. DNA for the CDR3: TGTGCCAGCAGCCAAGATAGTAGGCAGGTCCTTCGGGAGACCCAGTACTTC.

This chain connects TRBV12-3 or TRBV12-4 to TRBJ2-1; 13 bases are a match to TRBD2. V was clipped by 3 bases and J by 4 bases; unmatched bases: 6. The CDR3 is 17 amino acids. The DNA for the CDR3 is TGTGCCAGCAGTTTTGGATCGGGACTAGCGGGATACAATGAGCAGTTCTTC. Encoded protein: CASSFGSGLAGYNEQFF.

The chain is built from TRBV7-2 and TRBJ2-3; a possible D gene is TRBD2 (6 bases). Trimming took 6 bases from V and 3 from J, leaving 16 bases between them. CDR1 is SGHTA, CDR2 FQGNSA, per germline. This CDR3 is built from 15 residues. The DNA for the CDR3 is TGTGCCAGCAGAATTGACGGGGGACGAACAGATACGCAGTATTTT. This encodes CASRIDGGRTDTQYF.

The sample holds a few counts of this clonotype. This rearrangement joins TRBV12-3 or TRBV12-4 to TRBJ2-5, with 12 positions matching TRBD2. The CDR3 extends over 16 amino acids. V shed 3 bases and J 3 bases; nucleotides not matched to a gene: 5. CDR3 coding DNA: TGTGCCAGCAGTTTGCAGGCTAGCGGGGGGGAAGAGACCCAGTACTTC. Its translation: CASSLQASGGEETQYF.

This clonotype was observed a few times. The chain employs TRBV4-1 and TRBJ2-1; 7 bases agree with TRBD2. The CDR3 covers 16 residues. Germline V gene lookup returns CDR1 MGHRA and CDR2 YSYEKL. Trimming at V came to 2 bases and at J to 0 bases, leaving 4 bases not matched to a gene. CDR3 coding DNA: TGCGCCAGCAGCCAACCAGCGGGACGCTCCTACAATGAGCAGTTCTTC. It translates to CASSQPAGRSYNEQFF.

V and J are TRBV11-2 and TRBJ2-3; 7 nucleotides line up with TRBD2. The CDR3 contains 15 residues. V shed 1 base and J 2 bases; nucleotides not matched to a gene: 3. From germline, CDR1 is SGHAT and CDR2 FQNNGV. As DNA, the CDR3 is TGTGCCAGCAGCTTAGTGGGGGGGGTCACAGATACGCAGTATTTT. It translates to CASSLVGGVTDTQYF. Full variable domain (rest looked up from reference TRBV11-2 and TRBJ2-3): EAGVAQSPRYKIIEKRQSVAFWCNPISGHATLYWYQQILGQGPKLLIQFQNNGVVDDSQLPKDRFSAERLKGVDSTLKIQPAKLEDSAVYLCASSLVGGVTDTQYFGPGTRLTVL.

Here the CDR3 DNA reads TGTGCCAGCAGGAGGCTGTCTTCCGAGCACTACGAGCAGTACTTC. Protein: CASRRLSSEHYEQYF. This chain connects TRBV6-2 or TRBV6-3 to TRBJ2-7; D gene uncertain. The germline gives CDR1 MNHEY, CDR2 SVGEGT. The CDR3 has 15 amino acids. The germline V and J ends were trimmed by 6 bases and 3 bases, with 18 bases remaining between them.

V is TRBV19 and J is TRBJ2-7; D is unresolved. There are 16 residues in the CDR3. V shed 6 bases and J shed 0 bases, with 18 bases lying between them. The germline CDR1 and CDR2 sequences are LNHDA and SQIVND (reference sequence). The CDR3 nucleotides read TGTGCCAGTAGCGGCATCGGACGGACGAGCTCCTACGAGCAGTACTTC. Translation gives CASSGIGRTSSYEQYF.

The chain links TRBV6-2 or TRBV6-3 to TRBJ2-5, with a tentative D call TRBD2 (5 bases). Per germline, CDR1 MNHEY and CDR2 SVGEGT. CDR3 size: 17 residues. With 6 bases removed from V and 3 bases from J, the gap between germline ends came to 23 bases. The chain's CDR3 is CASSRTRFGGPEETQYF. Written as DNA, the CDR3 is TGTGCCAGCAGCCGGACTCGCTTTGGAGGACCCGAAGAGACCCAGTACTTC.

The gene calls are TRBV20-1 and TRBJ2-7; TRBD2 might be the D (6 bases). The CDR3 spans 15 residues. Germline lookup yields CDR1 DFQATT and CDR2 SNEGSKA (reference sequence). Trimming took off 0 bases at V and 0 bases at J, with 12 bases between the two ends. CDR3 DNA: TGCAGTGCTAGAGAGGCGCGGGACCCCTCCTACGAGCAGTACTTC. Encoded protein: CSAREARDPSYEQYF.

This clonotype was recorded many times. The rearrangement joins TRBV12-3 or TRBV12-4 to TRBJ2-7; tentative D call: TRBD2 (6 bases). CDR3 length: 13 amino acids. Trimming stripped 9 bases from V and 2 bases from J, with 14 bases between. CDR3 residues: CASSTGLPYEQYF. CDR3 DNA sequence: TGTGCCAGTAGTACGGGACTCCCCTACGAGCAGTACTTC.

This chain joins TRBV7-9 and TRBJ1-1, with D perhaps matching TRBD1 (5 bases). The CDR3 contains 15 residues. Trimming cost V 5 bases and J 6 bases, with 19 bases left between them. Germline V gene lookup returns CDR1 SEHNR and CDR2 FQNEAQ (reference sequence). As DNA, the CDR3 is TGTGCCAGCAGCCGAGACGGTGAGGGGCGGGCTGAAGCTTTCTTT. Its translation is CASSRDGEGRAEAFF.

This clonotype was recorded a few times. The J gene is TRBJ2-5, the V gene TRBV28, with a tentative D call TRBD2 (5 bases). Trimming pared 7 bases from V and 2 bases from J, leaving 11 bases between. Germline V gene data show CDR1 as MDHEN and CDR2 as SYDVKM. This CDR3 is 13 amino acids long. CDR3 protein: CASKAGPQETQYF. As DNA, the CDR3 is TGTGCCAGCAAGGCGGGCCCACAAGAGACCCAGTACTTC.

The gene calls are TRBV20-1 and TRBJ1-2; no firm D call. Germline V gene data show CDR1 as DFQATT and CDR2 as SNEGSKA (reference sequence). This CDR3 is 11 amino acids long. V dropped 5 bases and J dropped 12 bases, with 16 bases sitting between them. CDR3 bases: TGCAGTGCTGGAACCCGTTACATGAACACCTTC. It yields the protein CSAGTRYMNTF.

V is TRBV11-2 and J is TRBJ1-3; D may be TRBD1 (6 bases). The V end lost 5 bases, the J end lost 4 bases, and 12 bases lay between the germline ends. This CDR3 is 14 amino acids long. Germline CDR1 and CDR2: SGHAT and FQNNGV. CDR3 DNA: TGTGCCAGCAGCCCCGACAGGAGGGGAAACACCATATATTTT. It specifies CASSPDRRGNTIYF.

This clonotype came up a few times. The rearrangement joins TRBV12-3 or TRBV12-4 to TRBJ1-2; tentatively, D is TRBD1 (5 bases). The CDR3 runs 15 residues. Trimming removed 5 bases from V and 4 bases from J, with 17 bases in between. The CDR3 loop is CASSHLRGGPYGYTF. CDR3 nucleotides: TGTGCCAGCAGTCATCTCCGTGGGGGACCCTATGGCTACACCTTC.

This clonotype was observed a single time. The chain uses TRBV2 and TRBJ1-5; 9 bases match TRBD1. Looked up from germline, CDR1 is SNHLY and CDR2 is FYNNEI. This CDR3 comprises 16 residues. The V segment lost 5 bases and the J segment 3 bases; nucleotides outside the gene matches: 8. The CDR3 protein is CASSFLGTGTNQPQHF. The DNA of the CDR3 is TGTGCCAGCAGTTTCCTCGGGACAGGGACCAATCAGCCCCAGCATTTT.

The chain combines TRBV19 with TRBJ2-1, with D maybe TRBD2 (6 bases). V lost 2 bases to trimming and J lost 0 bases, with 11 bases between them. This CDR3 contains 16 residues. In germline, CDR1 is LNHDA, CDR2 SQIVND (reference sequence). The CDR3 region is CASSISFGSSYNEQFF. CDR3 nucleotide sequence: TGTGCCAGTAGTATATCGTTCGGGAGCTCCTACAATGAGCAGTTCTTC.

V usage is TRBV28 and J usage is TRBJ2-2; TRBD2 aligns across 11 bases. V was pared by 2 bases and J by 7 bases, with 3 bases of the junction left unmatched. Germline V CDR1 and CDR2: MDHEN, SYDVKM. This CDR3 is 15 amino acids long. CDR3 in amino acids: CASSLGTSGSGELFF. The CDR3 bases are TGTGCCAGCAGTTTAGGAACTAGCGGGAGCGGGGAGCTGTTTTTT.

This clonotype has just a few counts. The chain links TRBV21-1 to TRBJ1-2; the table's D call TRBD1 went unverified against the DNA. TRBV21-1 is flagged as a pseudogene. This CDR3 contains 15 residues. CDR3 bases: TGTGCCAGCATCACCAAAGATAACAGGGGACATGGCTACACCTTC. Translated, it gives CASITKDNRGHGYTF.

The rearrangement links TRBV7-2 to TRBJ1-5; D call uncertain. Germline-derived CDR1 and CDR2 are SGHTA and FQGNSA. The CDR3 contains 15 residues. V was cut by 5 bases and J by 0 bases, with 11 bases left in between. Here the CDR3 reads CASSLGHVSNQPQHF. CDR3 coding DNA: TGTGCCAGCAGCCTAGGGCACGTTAGCAATCAGCCCCAGCATTTT.

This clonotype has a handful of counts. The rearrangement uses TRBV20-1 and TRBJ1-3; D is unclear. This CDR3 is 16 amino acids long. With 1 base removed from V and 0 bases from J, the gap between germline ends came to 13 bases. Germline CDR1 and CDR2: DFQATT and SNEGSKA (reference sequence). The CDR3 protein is CSARARPSHSGNTIYF. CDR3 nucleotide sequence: TGCAGTGCTAGAGCCCGCCCAAGCCACTCTGGAAACACCATATATTTT.

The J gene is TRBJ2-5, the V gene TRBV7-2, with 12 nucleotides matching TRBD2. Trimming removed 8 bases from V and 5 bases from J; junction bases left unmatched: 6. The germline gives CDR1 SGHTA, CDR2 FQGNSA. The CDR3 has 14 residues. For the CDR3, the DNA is TGTGCCAGCTCTAGCGGGAGGGGTGGGGAGACCCAGTACTTC. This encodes CASSSGRGGETQYF.

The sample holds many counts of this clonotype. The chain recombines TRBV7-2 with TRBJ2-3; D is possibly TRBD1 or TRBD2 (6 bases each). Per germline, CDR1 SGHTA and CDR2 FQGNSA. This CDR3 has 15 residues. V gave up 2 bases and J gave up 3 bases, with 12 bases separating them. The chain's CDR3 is CASSLLGGGTDTQYF. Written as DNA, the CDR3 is TGTGCCAGCAGCTTATTGGGGGGCGGGACAGATACGCAGTATTTT. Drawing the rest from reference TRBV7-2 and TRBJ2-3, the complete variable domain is GAGVSQSPSNKVTEKGKDVELRCDPISGHTALYWYRQSLGQGLEFLIYFQGNSAPDKSGLPSDRFSAERTGGSVSTLTIQRTQQEDSAVYLCASSLLGGGTDTQYFGPGTRLTVL.

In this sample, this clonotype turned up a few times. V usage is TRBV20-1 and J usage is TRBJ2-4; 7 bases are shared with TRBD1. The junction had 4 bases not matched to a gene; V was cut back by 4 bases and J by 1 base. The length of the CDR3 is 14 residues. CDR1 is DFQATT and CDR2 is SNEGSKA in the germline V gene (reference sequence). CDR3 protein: CSAKTGTAKNIQYF. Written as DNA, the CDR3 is TGCAGTGCTAAGACAGGGACGGCCAAAAACATTCAGTACTTC.

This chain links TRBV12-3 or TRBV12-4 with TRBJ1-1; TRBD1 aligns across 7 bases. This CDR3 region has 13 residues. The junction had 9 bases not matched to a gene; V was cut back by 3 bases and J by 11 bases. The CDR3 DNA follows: TGTGCCAGCAGTTTGACAGGGACTACCTCGGCTTTCTTT. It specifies CASSLTGTTSAFF.

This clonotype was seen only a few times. CDR3 protein: CASSETAFYEQYF. The CDR3 nucleotides are TGTGCCAGCAGTGAGACAGCTTTCTACGAGCAGTACTTC. The chain links TRBV6-1 to TRBJ2-7; D is possibly TRBD1 (5 bases). Germline loops: CDR1 MNHNS, CDR2 SASEGT. The CDR3 is 13 amino acids. V was trimmed by 3 bases and J by 3 bases, leaving 9 bases between them.

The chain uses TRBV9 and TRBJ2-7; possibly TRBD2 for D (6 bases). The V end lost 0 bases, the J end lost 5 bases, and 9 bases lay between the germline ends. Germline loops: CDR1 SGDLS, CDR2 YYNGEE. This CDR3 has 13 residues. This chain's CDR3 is CASSVAPGDEQYF. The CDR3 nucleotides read TGTGCCAGCAGCGTAGCCCCGGGGGACGAGCAGTACTTC.